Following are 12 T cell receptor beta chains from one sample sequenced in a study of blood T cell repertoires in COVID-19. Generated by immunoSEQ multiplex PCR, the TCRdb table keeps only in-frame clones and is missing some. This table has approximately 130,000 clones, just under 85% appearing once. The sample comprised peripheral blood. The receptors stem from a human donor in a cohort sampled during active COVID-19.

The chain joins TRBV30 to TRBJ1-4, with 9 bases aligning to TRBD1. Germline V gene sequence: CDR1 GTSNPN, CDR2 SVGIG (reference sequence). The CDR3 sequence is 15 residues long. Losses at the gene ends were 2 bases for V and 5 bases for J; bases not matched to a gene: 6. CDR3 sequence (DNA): TGTGCCTGGAGTAACCCGGGACAGGGAAATGAAAAACTGTTTTTT. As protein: CAWSNPGQGNEKLFF.

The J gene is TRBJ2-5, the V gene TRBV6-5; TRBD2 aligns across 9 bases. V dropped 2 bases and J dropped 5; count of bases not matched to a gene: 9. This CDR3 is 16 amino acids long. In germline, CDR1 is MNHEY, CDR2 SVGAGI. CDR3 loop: CASSYRPGLAGETQYF. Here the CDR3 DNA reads TGTGCCAGCAGTTACCGGCCGGGACTAGCAGGGGAGACCCAGTACTTC.

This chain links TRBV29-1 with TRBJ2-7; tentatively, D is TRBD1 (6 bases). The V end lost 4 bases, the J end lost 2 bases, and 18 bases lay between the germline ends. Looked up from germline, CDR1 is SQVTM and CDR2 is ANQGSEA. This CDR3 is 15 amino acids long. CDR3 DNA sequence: TGCAGCGTTGCCCGAGTTGACAGGATGGCCTACGAGCAGTACTTC. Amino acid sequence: CSVARVDRMAYEQYF.

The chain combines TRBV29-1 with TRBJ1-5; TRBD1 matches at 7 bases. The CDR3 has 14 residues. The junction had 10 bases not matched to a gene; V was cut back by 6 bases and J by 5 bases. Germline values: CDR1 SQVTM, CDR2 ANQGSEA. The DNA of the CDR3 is TGCAGCGTAGCCGAACAGGGGCAGGATCAGCCCCAGCATTTT. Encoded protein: CSVAEQGQDQPQHF.

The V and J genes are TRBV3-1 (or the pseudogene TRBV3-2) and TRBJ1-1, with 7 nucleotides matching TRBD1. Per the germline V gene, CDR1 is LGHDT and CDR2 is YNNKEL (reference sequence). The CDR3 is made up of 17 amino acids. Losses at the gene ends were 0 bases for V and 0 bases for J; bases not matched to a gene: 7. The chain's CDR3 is CASSQEATQGLNTEAFF. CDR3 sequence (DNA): TGTGCCAGCAGCCAAGAAGCAACACAGGGGTTGAACACTGAAGCTTTCTTT.

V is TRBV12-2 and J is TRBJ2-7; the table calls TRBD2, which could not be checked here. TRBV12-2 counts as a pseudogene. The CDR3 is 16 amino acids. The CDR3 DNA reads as TGTGCAAGTCGTGGAACTCGGGAGGGGAGTCCCTACGAGCAGTACTTC. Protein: CASRGTREGSPYEQYF.

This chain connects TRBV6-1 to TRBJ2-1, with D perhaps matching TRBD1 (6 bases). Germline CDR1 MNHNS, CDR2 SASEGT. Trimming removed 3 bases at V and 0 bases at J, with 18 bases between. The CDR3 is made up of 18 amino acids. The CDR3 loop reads CASSDRGRLVGSYNEQFF. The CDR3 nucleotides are TGTGCCAGCAGTGACAGGGGACGATTGGTGGGCTCCTACAATGAGCAGTTCTTC.

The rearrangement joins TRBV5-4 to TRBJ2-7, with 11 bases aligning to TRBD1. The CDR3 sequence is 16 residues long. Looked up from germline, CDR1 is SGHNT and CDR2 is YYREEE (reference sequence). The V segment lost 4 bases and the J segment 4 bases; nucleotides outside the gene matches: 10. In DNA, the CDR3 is TGTGCCAGCAGCCATAAGACGGACAGGGGGCGTTACGAGCAGTACTTC. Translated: CASSHKTDRGRYEQYF.

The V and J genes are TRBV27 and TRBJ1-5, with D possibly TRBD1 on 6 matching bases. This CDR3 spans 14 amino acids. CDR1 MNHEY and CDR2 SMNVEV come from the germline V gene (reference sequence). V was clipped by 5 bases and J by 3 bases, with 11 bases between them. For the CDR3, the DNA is TGTGCCAGCAGTCCACAGGGTGCCAATCAGCCCCAGCATTTT. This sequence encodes CASSPQGANQPQHF.

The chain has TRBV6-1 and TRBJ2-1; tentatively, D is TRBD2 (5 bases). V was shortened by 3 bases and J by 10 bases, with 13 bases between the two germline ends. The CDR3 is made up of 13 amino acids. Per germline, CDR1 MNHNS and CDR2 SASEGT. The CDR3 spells CASSDITRLEQFF. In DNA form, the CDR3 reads TGTGCCAGCAGTGACATAACTAGGTTAGAGCAGTTCTTC.

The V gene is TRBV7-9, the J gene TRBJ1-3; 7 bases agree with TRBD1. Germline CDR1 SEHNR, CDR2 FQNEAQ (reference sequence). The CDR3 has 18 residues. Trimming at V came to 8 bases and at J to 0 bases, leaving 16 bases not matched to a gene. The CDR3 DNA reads TGTGCCAGCGGCCCGACCTGGGGCCAGGGGGTCTCTGGAAACACCATATATTTT. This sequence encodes CASGPTWGQGVSGNTIYF.

The CDR3 DNA reads as TGTGCCTGGAGTGTTGGGACAGGGTATGAAAAACTGTTTTTT. Translating it yields CAWSVGTGYEKLFF. The chain is built from TRBV30 and TRBJ1-4; 9 positions match TRBD1. Germline CDR1 is GTSNPN and CDR2 is SVGIG (reference sequence). The CDR3 has 14 amino acids. The trim removed 0 bases at V and 6 bases at J, leaving 2 bases unmatched.